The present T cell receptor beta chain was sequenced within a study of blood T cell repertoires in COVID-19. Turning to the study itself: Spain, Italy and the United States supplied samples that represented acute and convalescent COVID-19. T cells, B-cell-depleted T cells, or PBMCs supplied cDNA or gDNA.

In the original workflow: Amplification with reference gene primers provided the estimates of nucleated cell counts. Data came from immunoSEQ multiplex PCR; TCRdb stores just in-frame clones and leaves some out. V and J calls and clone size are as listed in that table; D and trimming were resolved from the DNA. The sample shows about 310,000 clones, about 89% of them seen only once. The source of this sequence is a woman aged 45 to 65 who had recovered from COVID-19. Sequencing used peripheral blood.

The CDR3 region has the DNA TGTGCCAGCACCAGGAACTCTGGAAACACCATATATTTT. Translation gives CASTRNSGNTIYF. The chain employs TRBV6-5 and TRBJ1-3; unclear D gene. V was clipped by 7 bases and J by 0 bases, with 7 bases between them. Germline CDR1 reads MNHEY; CDR2 reads SVGAGI. There are 13 residues in the CDR3.